This note documents a single T cell receptor beta chain sequence. Its antigen is not identified. A much bigger clone sits one base away, suggesting this may be a read error. Germline values: CDR1 SEHNR, CDR2 FQNEAQ (reference sequence). Trimming removed 1 base from V and 7 bases from J; junction bases left unmatched: 1. This CDR3 spans 13 amino acids. The data derive from a study of cytotoxic CD8 clonotypes in ibrutinib-treated CLL. Study-level information: Included were 11 relapsed/refractory and 15 treatment-naive patients, of whom fewer than 18 were IGHV unmutated. The study, taken as a whole, reports: Clonality increased at ibrutinib response and stayed stable in sustained remission. At progression, however, it fell back toward baseline. Public clonotypes showed up rarely, and on treatment they shrank or held steady.

The method was immunoSEQ multiplex PCR; TCRdb's version includes in-frame clones alone and lacks a portion of them. The top ten hold 13% of the sample, which has 150,000 to 250,000 clones, over 60% seen once. V usage is TRBV7-9 and J usage is TRBJ1-2, with 9 bases lining up with TRBD1. Sample: PBMCs, taken after 24 months of ibrutinib treatment. The receptor's source is a human donor with chronic lymphocytic leukemia. The CDR3 nucleotides are TGTGCCAGCAGCTTAGGGACAGGGGTTGGCTACACCTTC. Translated: CASSLGTGVGYTF.